This T cell receptor (beta chain) came from a study of T cells in Graves' hyperthyroidism and ophthalmopathy. Study results and limitations: Before onset, by a median of around 6.4 months, the model predicted ophthalmopathy.

Worth noting for this clonotype: Its antigen is not identified. The junction departs from germline at one end; a sequencing error may be responsible.

From germline, CDR1 is MNHEY and CDR2 SVGAGI. CDR3 length: 14 amino acids. RNA transcripts served as the template for amplifying TCR beta CDR3 regions. The TCR CDR3 first-round RT-PCR relied on the HTBI primer set. In TCRdb, the multiplex PCR reads were re-called with MiXCR into one record per CDR3 protein. The table shows 300,000 to 400,000 distinct CDR3 sequences, with over 20% occurring only once. Sequenced: blood. The J gene is TRBJ2-3, the V gene TRBV6-5; D is uncertain. This TCR was sampled from a woman aged 50 to 60 with Graves' hyperthyroidism. The CDR3 bases are TGTGCCAGCAGTTACCAGGACGTCACAGATACTCAGTATTTT. Amino acid sequence: CASSYQDVTDTQYF.